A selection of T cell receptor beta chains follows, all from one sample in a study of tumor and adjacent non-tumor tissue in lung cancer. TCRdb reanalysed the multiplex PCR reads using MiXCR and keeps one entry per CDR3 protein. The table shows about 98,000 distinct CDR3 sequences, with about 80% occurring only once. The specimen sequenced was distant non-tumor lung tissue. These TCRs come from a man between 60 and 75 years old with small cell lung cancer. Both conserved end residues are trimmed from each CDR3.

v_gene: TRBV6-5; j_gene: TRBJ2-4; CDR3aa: ARSEWEDNIQN
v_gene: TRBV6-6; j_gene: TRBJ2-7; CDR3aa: ASTDRSENRGQY
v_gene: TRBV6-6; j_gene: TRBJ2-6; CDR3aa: VSSYNLGGAGANVPT
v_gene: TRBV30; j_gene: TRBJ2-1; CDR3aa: AWSHWSGNEQF
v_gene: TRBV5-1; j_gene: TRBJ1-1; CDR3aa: ASSSLPGPLGSEAF
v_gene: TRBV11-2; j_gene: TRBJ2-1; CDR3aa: ASNLEPSNNEQF
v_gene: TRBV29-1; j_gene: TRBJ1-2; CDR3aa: SAEGDRGYGYT
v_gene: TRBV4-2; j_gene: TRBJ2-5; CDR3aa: ASSQGNSGRGQETQY
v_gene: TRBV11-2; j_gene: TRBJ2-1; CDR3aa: ASSYGTRHNEQF
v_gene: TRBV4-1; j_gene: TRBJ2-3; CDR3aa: ASSQNRPSRPRPTDTLY
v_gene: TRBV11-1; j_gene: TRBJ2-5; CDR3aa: ASSLDALRTDRETQY
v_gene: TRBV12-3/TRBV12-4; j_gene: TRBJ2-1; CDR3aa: ANSQRGGYNEQF